This T cell receptor (beta chain) comes out of a study of blood T cell repertoires in COVID-19 (dated by TCRdb to 2018 to 2021). Regarding the study in general: The collaborator samples originated in the United States, Italy and Spain and spanned the acute and convalescent phases of COVID-19. The sample metadata nearly always contained a de-identified subject ID, COVID-19 status, age in years and sex. The material from the prospective study consisted of cDNA or gDNA derived from T cells, B-cell-depleted T cells, or PBMCs. Samples were obtained from the ongoing ImmuneRACE study (first 160 participants) and from over 1,000 subjects provided by 6 global collaborators. The repertoires were released in a freely available public database intended as a resource for research on the immune response to SARS-CoV-2. Subjects who had been exposed to COVID-19, were actively infected with it, or had recovered from it provided the deeply sampled blood TCRbeta repertoires that made up the dataset. HLA class I and class II types, where available, came from metadata supplied by the sample provider rather than from assay-based typing. The paper as a whole reports these results and caveats: The quantity of clinical and demographic metadata differed by source and by participant and was supplied without curation.

Turning to this clone: Its antigen remains unidentified. At one of its ends the junction is not consistent with the germline gene, which may arise from a read error.

Per the germline V gene, KGHSH is the CDR1 and LQKENI is the CDR2. Measured from the cysteine to the phenylalanine, the CDR3 is 15 residues long. Just the 45-base CDR3 DNA is kept, in frame starting at base 1. TCRbeta CDR3 regions were amplified from genomic DNA by means of the immunoSEQ Assay, a bias-controlled multiplex PCR. The study's own analysis went as follows. Within the assay, amplification of reference gene primers was used to estimate how many nucleated cells each sample contained. Sequence reads were collapsed and filtered to measure the absolute abundance of every unique TCRbeta CDR3 rearrangement. For each sample, productive Simpson clonality was calculated by taking the square root of Simpson's diversity index across productive rearrangements. Here the immuneACCESS table is served through TCRdb, limited to in-frame sequences with V and J called. Missing clones are a known gap in these copies; in checked studies unresolved V genes cover under half, and the rest lacks a known reason. V and J calls and clone size are as listed in that table; D and trimming were resolved from the DNA. The sample table records 30,000 or so clones; over 75% of these occur just once. Over 12% of the sample is held by the ten biggest clonotypes.

Whole blood was collected in K2EDTA tubes by collaborating institutions according to the institutions' own protocols. For TCRbeta analysis, collaborator samples were shipped as frozen whole blood, as isolated PBMCs, or as DNA extracted from either sample type. This TCR was sampled from a man aged 55-75 years with active COVID-19. The chain is assembled from TRBV18 and TRBJ1-1; TRBD1 is a possible D gene, resting on 6 matching bases. Sequencing was done on a sample of peripheral blood. The nucleotides read TGTGCCAGCTCAGAAAAATGGACAGAAGGCACTGAACCTCTCTTT. This gives the protein CASSEKWTEGTEPLF.